This T cell receptor beta chain was captured in a study of T cell responses to AZD1222 COVID-19 vaccine. TCRdb's table, derived via immunoSEQ multiplex PCR, lists solely in-frame clones and lacks some. The sample holds 90,000 to 110,000 clones, 91% seen once. Points from the study as a whole: The repertoires were collected only after the peak T cell response.

Remarks on this clone: The antigen remains undetermined.

Germline V gene lookup returns CDR1 MNHEY and CDR2 SVGAGI. CDR3 size: 15 residues. Losses at the gene ends were 0 bases for V and 5 bases for J; bases not matched to a gene: 4. The specimen comprised peripheral blood, sampled on day 0 of AZD1222 vaccination. The chain couples TRBV6-5 to TRBJ1-5; 7 positions match TRBD1. The sequence was collected from an adult in good health. The CDR3 DNA reads as TGTGCCAGCAGTTACTCGACAGGGAACGATCAGCCCCAGCATTTT. It encodes CASSYSTGNDQPQHF.